The clone carrying this T cell receptor (beta chain) was counted between two and nine times. What it recognizes is unknown. According to the study, TCR beta libraries were built with iRepertoire HTBI primers and CDR3-region Arm-PCR. MiXCR, applied by TCRdb to the multiplex PCR reads, yields one record per CDR3 protein. The sample has a few hundred thousand distinct CDR3 sequences, roughly 15% seen once. The sample is drawn from a study of regulatory T cells in long-lasting Graves disease. General study results and limits: Persistent disease preferred TRBV28, TRBJ1-2 and TRBJ2-5.

Stated time point: newly diagnosed GD, antithyroid drugs for less than 3 months. RNA extracted from PBMCs served as the sequencing template. One endocrinology department in Xi'an, China, was where patients came from. Per the germline V gene, CDR1 is LNHDA and CDR2 is SQIVND (reference sequence). This CDR3 spans 15 amino acids. The ends lost 5 bases at V and 4 bases at J; junction bases unmatched: 10. These data are also associated with another study on T cells in Graves' hyperthyroidism and ophthalmopathy. That investigation notes: Patients aged 18 to 65 had newly diagnosed hyperthyroidism of under 2 months' duration. Using the HTBI primer set, a first-round RT-PCR was run on the TCR CDR3.

The starting material was peripheral blood mononuclear cells (PBMCs), obtained at new diagnosis, from a patient treated with antithyroid drugs. The TCR sequence derives from a woman aged 18-29 years with Graves disease. This chain connects TRBV19 to TRBJ1-1; 7 positions agree with TRBD1. The CDR3 protein is CASSEPGQMVTEAFF. CDR3 sequence (DNA): TGTGCCAGTAGTGAACCGGGACAGATGGTCACTGAAGCTTTCTTT.